One sample yielded the 32 T cell receptor beta chains listed below, sequenced in a study of glioma-infiltrating T cells after dendritic cell vaccination. Clones were read by immunoSEQ multiplex PCR, and TCRdb kept only the in-frame ones, dropping some. The repertoire holds about 95,000 clones, about 85% seen once, with around 3.2% in the top ten. The sequenced sample was blood, obtained before dendritic cell vaccination. These receptors all come from a human donor with glioblastoma.

The chain carries TRBV4-1 and TRBJ2-7; perhaps TRBD1 as D (6 bases). The CDR3 sequence is 15 residues long. The germline V gene encodes CDR1 MGHRA and CDR2 YSYEKL. Trimming removed 1 base from V and 6 bases from J, with 16 bases in between. Here the CDR3 DNA reads TGCGCCAGCAGCCAAGGCTCCCTCAGGGGTGGCGAGCAGTACTTC. The encoded protein is CASSQGSLRGGEQYF.

The chain combines TRBV6-5 with TRBJ2-7, with TRBD2 identical over 9 bases. The CDR3 runs to 15 residues. J was trimmed by 3 bases and V by 2 bases; bases with no gene match: 5. CDR1 and CDR2 from the germline V gene are MNHEY and SVGAGI. Here the CDR3 DNA reads TGTGCCAGCAGTTACCGGACTAGCGATTACTACGAGCAGTACTTC. It specifies CASSYRTSDYYEQYF.

This chain connects TRBV12-5 to TRBJ1-6, with D uncertain. There are 11 residues in the CDR3. Germline CDR1 is LGHNT and CDR2 is FRNRAP. CDR3 in DNA: TGTGAGAGGGCATATAATTCACCCCTCCACTTT. Translation: CERAYNSPLHF.

The chain combines TRBV20-1 with TRBJ1-6; D uncertain. V was shortened by 5 bases and J by 14 bases, with 10 bases between the two germline ends. The CDR3 is made up of 10 amino acids. The germline gives CDR1 DFQATT, CDR2 SNEGSKA (reference sequence). The CDR3 nucleotides read TGCAGTGCTCGTACCGAGGCCCTCCACTTT. Protein sequence: CSARTEALHF.

Here the CDR3 DNA reads TGTGCCAGCAGATTATTAGGCATGCAGACTAACACTGAAGCTTTCTTT. As protein: CASRLLGMQTNTEAFF. The J gene is TRBJ1-1, the V gene TRBV7-9; no reliable D call. Trimming took 6 bases from V and 2 from J, leaving 19 bases between them. The CDR3 is made up of 16 amino acids. From germline, CDR1 is SEHNR and CDR2 FQNEAQ (reference sequence).

The J gene is TRBJ2-1, the V gene TRBV7-6, with 7 bases matching TRBD2. The CDR3 is 15 amino acids. J was trimmed by 5 bases and V by 0 bases; bases with no gene match: 4. Germline-derived CDR1 and CDR2 are SGHVS and FNYEAQ. CDR3 amino acids: CASSLAGGPHNEQFF. CDR3 sequence (DNA): TGTGCCAGCAGCTTAGCGGGAGGGCCCCACAATGAGCAGTTCTTC.

This chain uses TRBV9 with TRBJ2-3; no firm D call. Looked up from germline, CDR1 is SGDLS and CDR2 is YYNGEE. The CDR3 extends over 12 amino acids. Trimming cost V 0 bases and J 14 bases, with 13 bases left between them. The CDR3: CASSVADLKLYF. The CDR3 DNA sequence: TGTGCCAGCAGCGTAGCAGACTTGAAGCTGTATTTT. Looking up the rest from reference TRBV9 and TRBJ2-3 gives the full variable domain: DSGVTQTPKHLITATGQRVTLRCSPRSGDLSVYWYQQSLDQGLQFLIQYYNGEERAKGNILERFSAQQFPDLHSELNLSSLELGDSALYFCASSVADLKLYFGPGTRLTVL.

V gene TRBV11-2 combines with J gene TRBJ2-7; D gene ambiguous. The CDR3 sequence is 14 residues long. Germline V gene sequence: CDR1 SGHAT, CDR2 FQNNGV. V lost 1 base, J lost 0 bases, and 7 bases lay in between. The CDR3 sequence is CASSLGLYSYEQYF. CDR3 sequence (DNA): TGTGCCAGCAGCTTAGGGCTGTACTCCTACGAGCAGTACTTC.

This chain uses TRBV19 with TRBJ1-1; D may be TRBD1 (6 bases). This CDR3 comprises 15 residues. V was trimmed by 9 bases and J by 5 bases, leaving 22 bases between them. The germline gives CDR1 LNHDA, CDR2 SQIVND (reference sequence). CDR3 protein: CASTSGHLGGTEAFF. The DNA for the CDR3 is TGTGCCAGCACTTCGGGACACTTGGGGGGGACTGAAGCTTTCTTT.

The J gene is TRBJ2-1, the V gene TRBV5-1; 7 bases match TRBD1. With V trimmed by 4 bases and J by 8 bases, 12 bases remained unmatched. The germline V gene encodes CDR1 SGHRS and CDR2 YFSETQ. CDR3 length: 15 residues. Written as DNA, the CDR3 is TGCGCCAGCAGCATTTCCGGGACAGTCACCCATGAGCAGTTCTTC. Protein: CASSISGTVTHEQFF. Supplemented by reference TRBV5-1 and TRBJ2-1, the full variable domain reads KAGVTQTPRYLIKTRGQQVTLSCSPISGHRSVSWYQQTPGQGLQFLFEYFSETQRNKGNFPGRFSGRQFSNSRSEMNVSTLELGDSALYLCASSISGTVTHEQFFGPGTRLTVL.

The chain recombines TRBV6-5 with TRBJ1-5; no reliable D call. CDR1 is MNHEY, CDR2 SVGAGI, per germline. The V and J ends lost 2 bases and 2 bases respectively, with 10 bases between them. There are 15 residues in the CDR3. DNA for the CDR3: TGTGCCAGCAGTTACCGGTGGAGGGGCAATCAGCCCCAGCATTTT. It is translated as CASSYRWRGNQPQHF.

The CDR3 here is CASSALQGRGTEAFF. CDR3 DNA sequence: TGCGCCAGCAGCGCCTTACAGGGAAGGGGGACTGAAGCTTTCTTT. V usage is TRBV5-1 and J usage is TRBJ1-1; tentatively, D is TRBD1 (6 bases). Germline V gene data show CDR1 as SGHRS and CDR2 as YFSETQ. Trimming took off 4 bases at V and 5 bases at J, with 18 bases between the two ends. CDR3 size: 15 residues.

The chain has TRBV25-1 and TRBJ1-1; D might be TRBD1 (5 bases). Germline V CDR1 and CDR2: MGHDK, SYGVNS. The CDR3 is 15 residues long. The V and J ends lost 3 bases and 4 bases respectively, with 15 bases between them. The CDR3 is CASSDTGEVGTEAFF. The CDR3 bases are TGTGCCAGCAGTGATACGGGGGAAGTGGGCACTGAAGCTTTCTTT.

V is TRBV19 and J is TRBJ1-2, with D possibly matching TRBD1 (5 bases). This CDR3 is 17 amino acids long. The ends were cut back, 3 bases at V and 2 bases at J, with 19 bases in the middle. Germline lookup yields CDR1 LNHDA and CDR2 SQIVND (reference sequence). DNA of the CDR3: TGTGCCAGTAGTATTGATCGCACAGGAAGGCTGAACTATGGCTACACCTTC. Protein product: CASSIDRTGRLNYGYTF.

About this clone itself: One end of the junction does not line up with germline, which may come from a read error. Other DNA sequences in this specimen translate into the identical CDR3. The chain employs TRBV6-5 and TRBJ2-5, with 8 bases identical to TRBD2. The germline V gene encodes CDR1 MNHEY and CDR2 SVGAGI. The length of the CDR3 is 14 residues. CDR3 amino acids: CASSGGGTARTQYF. The CDR3 DNA reads as TGCGCCAGCAGTGGCGGGGGGACCGCCCGGACCCAGTACTTC.

The rearrangement links TRBV5-4 to TRBJ2-7, with D tentatively TRBD2 (6 bases). This CDR3 contains 12 residues. Trimming took 4 bases from V and 6 from J, leaving 11 bases between them. Per germline, CDR1 SGHNT and CDR2 YYREEE (reference sequence). The CDR3 loop is CASSPRGGEQYF. CDR3 sequence (DNA): TGTGCCAGCAGCCCTAGGGGAGGCGAGCAGTACTTC.

The J gene is TRBJ2-2, the V gene TRBV11-3; 8 nucleotides match TRBD2. J gave up 6 bases and V 2 bases, and 2 bases lay outside the gene matches. The CDR3 is made up of 14 amino acids. Germline CDR1 SGHNT, CDR2 YENEEA. The CDR3 sequence: CASSLREGPGELFF. In DNA, the CDR3 is TGTGCCAGCAGCTTACGGGAGGGTCCCGGGGAGCTGTTTTTT.

V gene TRBV5-4 combines with J gene TRBJ2-1; 11 nucleotides line up with TRBD1. The germline V gene has CDR1 SGHNT and CDR2 YYREEE (reference sequence). This CDR3 spans 15 amino acids. J lost 7 bases, V lost 4 bases, and 7 bases had no gene match. CDR3 nucleotide sequence: TGTGCCAGCAGCCTTTTCGGACAGGGGGCGAATGAGCAGTTCTTC. Translating it yields CASSLFGQGANEQFF.

V gene TRBV15 combines with J gene TRBJ1-5, with TRBD1 matching over 9 bases. The CDR3 contains 17 residues. Germline V gene lookup returns CDR1 LNHNV and CDR2 YYDKDF (reference sequence). The V gene end was trimmed by 0 bases and the J gene end by 6 bases; junction bases not matched to a gene: 9. The DNA of the CDR3 is TGTGCCACCAGCAGAGATCAAACAGGGGGCAGGAGTCAGCCCCAGCATTTT. It translates to CATSRDQTGGRSQPQHF. Full variable domain (rest looked up from reference TRBV15 and TRBJ1-5): DAMVIQNPRYQVTQFGKPVTLSCSQTLNHNVMYWYQQKSSQAPKLLFHYYDKDFNNEADTPDNFQSRRPNTSFCFLDIRSPGLGDTAMYLCATSRDQTGGRSQPQHFGDGTRLSIL.

This rearrangement joins TRBV7-2 to TRBJ2-5, with D unresolved. Germline CDR1 is SGHTA and CDR2 is FQGNSA. V was cut by 8 bases and J by 3 bases, with 10 bases left in between. This CDR3 is 12 amino acids long. The CDR3 protein is CASAPQKETQYF. DNA of the CDR3: TGTGCCAGCGCCCCGCAGAAAGAGACCCAGTACTTC.

The V call is TRBV5-8, the J call TRBJ2-7, with unresolved D. The germline gives CDR1 SGHTS, CDR2 YDEGEE. V dropped 0 bases and J dropped 6 bases, with 7 bases sitting between them. The CDR3 contains 12 residues. The CDR3 sequence: CASSLGLSEQYF. CDR3 sequence (DNA): TGTGCCAGCAGCTTGGGGCTCTCCGAGCAGTACTTC.

This rearrangement joins TRBV2 to TRBJ2-7, with D perhaps matching TRBD2 (7 bases). The germline V gene has CDR1 SNHLY and CDR2 FYNNEI. The CDR3 length is 14 residues. V shed 11 bases and J shed 1 base, with 18 bases lying between them. Written as DNA, the CDR3 is TGTGCCGGGGCGGGGGCTTACCTTTCCTACGAGCAGTACTTC. Its protein product is CAGAGAYLSYEQYF.

Here the CDR3 reads CASSLQGGGTEAFF. CDR3 nucleotide sequence: TGTGCCAGCAGCTTGCAGGGGGGCGGTACTGAAGCTTTCTTT. This chain connects TRBV5-6 to TRBJ1-1, with 7 nucleotides matching TRBD1. The length of the CDR3 is 14 residues. CDR1 and CDR2 from the germline V gene are SGHDT and YYEEEE. V was clipped by 1 base and J by 5 bases; unmatched bases: 5.

The V call is TRBV5-6, the J call TRBJ2-4; 8 positions match TRBD2. Germline loops: CDR1 SGHDT, CDR2 YYEEEE. Losses at the gene ends were 0 bases for V and 2 bases for J; bases not matched to a gene: 7. The CDR3 covers 17 residues. The DNA of the CDR3 is TGTGCCAGCAGCTTGGGGGGGACTAGTGGGTCCAAAAACATTCAGTACTTC. Its translation is CASSLGGTSGSKNIQYF.

This clone was observed once. The chain uses TRBV5-1 and TRBJ2-5; D is unclear. The J call is in doubt because the DNA end fits TRBJ2-7 better. The CDR3 extends over 13 amino acids. Germline values: CDR1 SGHRS, CDR2 YFSETQ. The CDR3 region has the DNA TGCGCCAGCAGCTTGGCCGTGAGCTACGAGCAGTACTTC. The encoded protein is CASSLAVSYEQYF.

The chain is built from TRBV9 and TRBJ1-1; TRBD1 might be the D (6 bases). The germline V and J ends were trimmed by 0 bases and 5 bases, with 14 bases remaining between them. CDR1 is SGDLS and CDR2 is YYNGEE in the germline V gene. This CDR3 has 15 residues. The CDR3 protein is CASSVEGRGKTEAFF. In nucleotides, the CDR3 is TGTGCCAGCAGCGTAGAGGGCAGGGGAAAAACTGAAGCTTTCTTT.

V usage is TRBV14 and J usage is TRBJ2-1, with 8 bases aligning to TRBD1. Germline CDR1 SGHDN, CDR2 FVKESK. The V gene end was trimmed by 5 bases and the J gene end by 6 bases; junction bases not matched to a gene: 3. CDR3 size: 13 residues. CDR3 region: CASSADRGNEQFF. CDR3 DNA: TGTGCCAGCAGCGCAGACAGGGGCAATGAGCAGTTCTTC.

The chain carries TRBV23-1 and TRBJ2-3; a possible D gene is TRBD1 (7 bases). TRBV23-1 is annotated as an ORF whose role is uncertain. The CDR3 extends over 15 amino acids. The V end was cut by 1 base, the J end by 5 bases, with 13 bases between. CDR3 protein: CASSQFRGDRDTQYF. CDR3 bases: TGCGCCAGCAGTCAATTCAGGGGGGACAGAGATACGCAGTATTTT.

This chain connects TRBV15 to TRBJ2-1; TRBD2 matches at 11 bases. The CDR3 contains 20 residues. Germline V CDR1 and CDR2: LNHNV, YYDKDF (reference sequence). The ends lost 3 bases at V and 0 bases at J; junction bases unmatched: 13. The DNA for the CDR3 is TGTGCCACCAGCAGGGGGCTAGCGGGGGGACTTCCGAGCTCCTACAATGAGCAGTTCTTC. Translating it yields CATSRGLAGGLPSSYNEQFF.

The gene calls are TRBV19 and TRBJ1-5; D remains ambiguous. The CDR3 is made up of 15 amino acids. Trimming removed 5 bases from V and 0 bases from J, with 11 bases in between. Germline V CDR1 and CDR2: LNHDA, SQIVND (reference sequence). The CDR3 DNA reads TGTGCCAGTAGTTATACAGATTATAGCAATCAGCCCCAGCATTTT. It is translated as CASSYTDYSNQPQHF.

This clone was found a few times. The rearrangement joins TRBV4-3 to TRBJ2-7; 9 bases map to TRBD1. The J segment lost 1 base and the V segment lost 4 bases, leaving 8 bases of the junction unmatched. The CDR3 has 16 residues. Looked up from germline, CDR1 is LGHNA and CDR2 is YSLEER. CDR3: CASSPSQGQGSYEQYF. The CDR3 region has the DNA TGCGCCAGCAGCCCGAGCCAGGGACAGGGTTCCTACGAGCAGTACTTC.

The chain links TRBV10-2 to TRBJ2-4, with no clear D. The V and J ends lost 3 bases and 0 bases respectively, with 9 bases between them. The CDR3 consists of 15 residues. Germline lookup yields CDR1 WSHSY and CDR2 SAAADI. CDR3 protein: CASSDVRLAKNIQYF. CDR3 coding DNA: TGCGCCAGCAGTGACGTCAGACTAGCCAAAAACATTCAGTACTTC.